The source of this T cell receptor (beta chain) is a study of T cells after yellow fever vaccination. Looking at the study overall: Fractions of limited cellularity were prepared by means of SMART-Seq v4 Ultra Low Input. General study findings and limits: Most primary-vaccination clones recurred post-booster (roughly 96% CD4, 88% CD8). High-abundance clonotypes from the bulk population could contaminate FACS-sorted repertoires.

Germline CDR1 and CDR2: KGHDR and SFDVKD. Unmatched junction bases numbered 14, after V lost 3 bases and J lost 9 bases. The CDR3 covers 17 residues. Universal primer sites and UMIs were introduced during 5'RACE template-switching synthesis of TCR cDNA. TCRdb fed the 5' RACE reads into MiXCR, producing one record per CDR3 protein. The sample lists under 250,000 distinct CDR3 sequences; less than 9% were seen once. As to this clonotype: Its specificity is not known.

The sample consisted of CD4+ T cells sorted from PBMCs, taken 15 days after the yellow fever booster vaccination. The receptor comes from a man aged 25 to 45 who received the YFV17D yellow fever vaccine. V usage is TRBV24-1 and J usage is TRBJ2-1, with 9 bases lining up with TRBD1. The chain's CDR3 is CATSDVADRGVVGEQFF. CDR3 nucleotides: TGTGCCACCAGTGATGTGGCGGACAGGGGCGTCGTGGGTGAGCAGTTCTTC.